Included here is one TCR beta chain sequence, with context. The sample is drawn from a study of shared clonotypes between healthy human individuals. Turning to the study itself: Per-donor plates numbered three CD4 naive, three CD4 memory, two CD8 naive and one CD8 memory.

This CDR3 is built from 16 residues. CDR1 and CDR2 (germline): LNHDA, SQIVND (reference sequence). V was pared by 2 bases and J by 4 bases, with 17 bases between. The method was immunoSEQ multiplex PCR; TCRdb's version includes in-frame clones alone and lacks a portion of them. Of roughly 1,500,000 clones in the sample, 95% to 99% were seen once. The receptor was derived from a man aged 25-40 years in good health. Sequencing used naive CD4+ T cells sorted from blood. The sample's subset: CD45RA+ positively selected. The V call is TRBV19, the J call TRBJ1-2; D possibly corresponds to TRBD1 (5 bases). The chain's CDR3 is CASSIQPFGGAYGYTF. In DNA, the CDR3 is TGTGCCAGTAGTATACAACCCTTTGGAGGGGCCTATGGCTACACCTTC.